Here is one T cell receptor beta chain with its context. The antigen remains undetermined. The V end was cut by 0 bases, the J end by 4 bases, with 10 bases between. CDR3 length: 14 residues. CDR1 and CDR2 (germline): SGHDT, YYEEEE. The data were produced by immunoSEQ multiplex PCR, yet TCRdb's version contains in-frame clones alone and is incomplete. Of some 170,000 clones in the sample, approximately 94% were seen once. The data belong to a study of T cell responses to AZD1222 COVID-19 vaccine. Study-level results: Repertoires in all cases were sampled only once the peak T cell response had passed. Nearly half of spike-specific TCRs reportedly target variant regions that are unmutated in the B.1.351 and B.1.1.7 variants.

The sequences come from peripheral blood, collected 28 days after the second AZD1222 dose. The TCR originated in an adult who received the AZD1222 COVID-19 vaccine. The chain recombines TRBV5-6 with TRBJ1-2, with unresolved D. The CDR3 here is CASSLVWPAYGYTF. CDR3 bases: TGTGCCAGCAGCTTGGTGTGGCCAGCCTATGGCTACACCTTC. Full variable domain (remainder filled in from reference TRBV5-6 and TRBJ1-2): DAGVTQSPTHLIKTRGQQVTLRCSPKSGHDTVSWYQQALGQGPQFIFQYYEEEERQRGNFPDRFSGHQFPNYSSELNVNALLLGDSALYLCASSLVWPAYGYTFGSGTRLTVV.